The rows below give T cell receptor beta chains drawn from one sample of a study of sequential checkpoint blockade in melanoma. Some clones are missing from TCRdb's copy, which holds only in-frame ones; the method was immunoSEQ multiplex PCR. The sample carries about 2,200 clones, about 21% recorded once. Here the sequenced sample was tumor tissue (inferred from file names), taken from a patient given nivolumab and ipilimumab in sequence. The receptors originated from a human donor with melanoma. CDR3s include the opening cysteine and the closing phenylalanine or tryptophan. The D gene is left open where the match is weak. The listing skips clone size in some rows; elsewhere it reads once, few, many or a size class.

v_gene	abundance	d_gene	j_gene	CDR3aa	CDR3nt
TRBV6-8	medium-sized	NA	TRBJ2-2	CASSDGGSADTGELFF	TGTGCCAGCAGTGACGGGGGCTCAGCTGACACCGGGGAGCTGTTTTTT
TRBV11-3	medium-sized	NA	TRBJ2-7	CASSRLFLGGVALPEQYF	TGTGCCAGCAGCCGCTTGTTCTTAGGTGGGGTCGCTTTACCCGAGCAGTACTTC
TRBV19	NA	NA	TRBJ1-5	CASANDFRGYNQPQHF	TGTGCCAGTGCAAATGACTTCAGGGGCTACAATCAGCCCCAGCATTTT
TRBV6-8	medium-sized	NA	TRBJ2-3	CASSLGDTDTQYF	TGTGCCAGTTCATTAGGGGACACAGATACGCAGTATTTT
TRBV19	few	NA	TRBJ1-1	CASSSYGRGNTEAFF	TGTGCCAGTAGCAGCTACGGACGGGGGAACACTGAAGCTTTCTTT
TRBV19	NA	NA	TRBJ1-5	CASSILTGADQPQHF	TGTGCCAGTAGTATCCTGACAGGTGCCGATCAGCCCCAGCATTTT
TRBV11-3	medium-sized	NA	TRBJ2-3	CASSYRDTRTDTQYF	TGTGCCAGCAGTTACCGGGACACCCGCACAGATACGCAGTATTTT
TRBV29-1	NA	TRBD2	TRBJ2-3	CSVYGLPAERLAGGQGSTDTQYF	TGCAGCGTTTACGGCCTACCGGCGGAAAGGCTAGCGGGAGGACAAGGATCCACAGATACGCAGTATTTT
TRBV18	NA	TRBD1	TRBJ2-5	CASSPRDRGQETQYF	TGTGCCAGCTCACCTCGGGACAGGGGCCAAGAGACCCAGTACTTC
TRBV6-8	NA	TRBD1	TRBJ1-1	CASSIRQGRWTEAFF	TGTGCCAGCAGTATTCGACAGGGGAGGTGGACTGAAGCTTTCTTT
TRBV6-8	large	TRBD1	TRBJ2-7	CASSYGTASYEQYF	TGTGCCAGCAGTTATGGGACAGCCTCCTACGAGCAGTACTTC
TRBV6-8	NA	TRBD1	TRBJ2-3	CASSYTILPRPGQETDTQYF	TGTGCCAGCAGTTATACAATATTGCCCCGACCGGGACAGGAAACAGATACGCAGTATTTT
TRBV7-2	many	NA	TRBJ1-2	CASSLVGGYGYTF	TGTGCCAGCAGCTTAGTGGGGGGCTATGGCTACACCTTC
TRBV9	few	NA	TRBJ1-2	CASSGGRGGYTF	TGTGCCAGCAGCGGGGGGCGAGGAGGCTACACCTTC
TRBV6-8	NA	TRBD2	TRBJ2-1	CASSRDYLNEQFF	TGTGCCAGCAGTCGGGACTACCTCAATGAGCAGTTCTTC
TRBV29-1	large	NA	TRBJ1-4	CSVHTGENEKLFF	TGCAGCGTCCACACGGGTGAAAATGAAAAACTGTTTTTT
TRBV6-8	few	TRBD1	TRBJ1-2	CASKAGIGQGPGTF	TGTGCCAGCAAGGCTGGTATTGGACAGGGGCCCGGGACCTTC
TRBV11-3	medium-sized	NA	TRBJ2-2	CASSPRGGGVGTGELFF	TGTGCCAGCAGCCCTAGAGGAGGGGGCGTAGGAACCGGGGAGCTGTTTTTT
TRBV9	medium-sized	TRBD2	TRBJ2-2	CASSATSGYTGELFF	TGTGCCAGCAGCGCTACTAGCGGATACACCGGGGAGCTGTTTTTT
TRBV6-8	NA	TRBD2	TRBJ2-7	CASSLRAGGPYEQYF	TGTGCCAGCAGTCTCCGCGCGGGAGGGCCCTACGAGCAGTACTTC
TRBV19	NA	TRBD1	TRBJ2-2	CASKGQANTGELFF	TGTGCCTCTAAGGGACAGGCGAACACCGGGGAGCTGTTTTTT
TRBV29-1	few	NA	TRBJ1-1	CSVGGSRAKSPIEAFF	TGCAGCGTTGGGGGGTCCAGGGCGAAGTCCCCAATTGAAGCTTTCTTT
TRBV29-1	NA	NA	TRBJ2-4	CSVDLGENIQYF	TGCAGCGTTGACTTGGGAGAGAACATTCAGTACTTC
TRBV11-3	medium-sized	TRBD2	TRBJ2-1	CASSPGLAGVPEQFF	TGTGCCAGCAGCCCCGGACTAGCGGGAGTACCTGAGCAGTTCTTC
TRBV11-3	medium-sized	TRBD2	TRBJ2-7	CASTYTPGLAGGRYEQYF	TGTGCCAGCACCTACACGCCGGGACTAGCGGGAGGGAGGTACGAGCAGTACTTC
TRBV6-8	few	NA	TRBJ1-1	CASRLGDTEAFF	TGTGCCAGCAGACTAGGGGACACTGAAGCTTTCTTT
TRBV6-8	NA	TRBD2	TRBJ2-3	CASSYSIAGFTDTQYF	TGTGCCAGCAGTTACTCGATAGCGGGGTTCACAGATACGCAGTATTTT
TRBV6-8	medium-sized	TRBD2	TRBJ2-7	CATKFRRESANEQYF	TGTGCCACCAAATTTCGGCGGGAGTCCGCGAACGAGCAGTACTTC
TRBV6-8	few	NA	TRBJ1-2	CASSLLRGFYGYTF	TGTGCCAGCAGTCTCCTCCGGGGATTTTATGGCTACACCTTC
TRBV6-8	large	NA	TRBJ1-2	CASSSLRYGYTF	TGTGCCAGCAGTTCCCTTCGATATGGCTACACCTTC
TRBV18	NA	NA	TRBJ2-5	CASSPPVPVETQYF	TGTGCCAGCTCACCACCGGTACCGGTGGAGACCCAGTACTTC
TRBV6-8	few	NA	TRBJ1-1	CAVTMRLDTEAFF	TGTGCCGTAACTATGAGGCTCGACACTGAAGCTTTCTTT
TRBV10-1	NA	NA	TRBJ1-1	CASSPPGEAFF	TGCGCCAGCAGTCCCCCCGGTGAAGCTTTCTTT
TRBV11-3	medium-sized	NA	TRBJ1-5	CASSFSDGNQPQHF	TGTGCCAGCAGTTTTTCGGACGGGAATCAGCCCCAGCATTTT